Below, 20 T cell receptor beta chains from the same sample are listed, as sequenced in a study of blood T cell repertoires in COVID-19. Method: immunoSEQ multiplex PCR; TCRdb's copy keeps in-frame clones and lacks some. The data show approximately 170,000 clones, about 89% seen once. Sequencing was performed on peripheral blood. These receptors were obtained from a man between 70 and 80 years old with acute or convalescent COVID-19.

This chain links TRBV5-1 with TRBJ2-3; 11 bases align to TRBD1. The germline gives CDR1 SGHRS, CDR2 YFSETQ. The V and J ends lost 4 bases and 3 bases, in that order; junction bases with no gene match: 7. The CDR3 is made up of 16 amino acids. The CDR3 coding sequence is TGCGCCAGCAGCCCCCTAGGACAGGGGGCGACAGATACGCAGTATTTT. This sequence encodes CASSPLGQGATDTQYF.

This chain uses TRBV14 with TRBJ1-6; 8 bases agree with TRBD1. Germline CDR1 and CDR2: SGHDN and FVKESK. J gave up 10 bases and V 1 base, and 6 bases lay outside the gene matches. The CDR3 loop spans 15 amino acids. This CDR3 is CASSQGTGGHSPLHF. The CDR3 DNA is TGTGCCAGCAGCCAAGGTACAGGGGGACACTCACCCCTCCACTTT.

This chain uses TRBV15 with TRBJ1-4, with 9 bases matching TRBD1. The CDR3 consists of 16 residues. V trimming: 0 bases; J trimming: 8 bases; junction bases outside the gene matches: 7. The germline CDR1 and CDR2 sequences are LNHNV and YYDKDF (reference sequence). CDR3 DNA: TGTGCCACCAGCAGAGATGCCGGACAGGGGCGGGAAAAACTGTTTTTT. It translates to CATSRDAGQGREKLFF.

The CDR3 DNA sequence: TGTGCCAGCAGCTTCACCGGGACTAGCGGGAACACCGGGGAGCTGTTTTTT. It yields the protein CASSFTGTSGNTGELFF. This chain connects TRBV5-4 to TRBJ2-2, with TRBD2 matching 11 bases. Germline V lookup: CDR1 SGHNT, CDR2 YYREEE (reference sequence). The V gene end was trimmed by 2 bases and the J gene end by 1 base; junction bases not matched to a gene: 4. The CDR3 sequence is 17 residues long.

A few counts support this clone. This chain uses TRBV15 with TRBJ1-5, with unresolved D. CDR3 length equals 17 residues. Trimming cost V 2 bases and J 6 bases, with 20 bases left between them. Germline V gives CDR1 LNHNV, CDR2 YYDKDF (reference sequence). The CDR3 sequence is CATSRSLGAGKGQPQHF. In nucleotides, the CDR3 is TGTGCCACCAGCAGATCCCTCGGTGCGGGTAAGGGTCAGCCCCAGCATTTT.

V and J are TRBV5-1 and TRBJ2-1; D is possibly TRBD2 (6 bases). Between the trimmed V and J ends, which lost 2 bases and 7 bases, there was a span of 10 bases. The germline V gene encodes CDR1 SGHRS and CDR2 YFSETQ. The CDR3 is 13 residues long. This CDR3 is CASSFRRENEQFF. The CDR3 region has the DNA TGCGCCAGCAGCTTTCGACGGGAGAATGAGCAGTTCTTC.

The J gene is TRBJ1-5, the V gene TRBV3-1 (or the pseudogene TRBV3-2); D unresolved. Deletions cut 0 bases from V and 5 bases from J, with 5 bases between. The CDR3 totals 13 residues. Germline V gives CDR1 LGHDT, CDR2 YNNKEL (reference sequence). The CDR3 here is CASSQDPYQPQHF. The CDR3 DNA reads TGTGCCAGCAGCCAAGATCCTTATCAGCCCCAGCATTTT.

J is TRBJ2-7 and V is TRBV5-8, with TRBD2 identical over 10 bases. CDR1 and CDR2 from the germline V gene are SGHTS and YDEGEE. The CDR3 runs 15 residues. With V trimmed by 5 bases and J by 4 bases, 9 bases remained unmatched. The DNA for the CDR3 is TGTGCCAGCAGGGTTAGCGGGAGGCCGTCGTACGAGCAGTACTTC. Translating it yields CASRVSGRPSYEQYF.

The chain recombines TRBV7-9 with TRBJ2-2, with D perhaps TRBD2 (5 bases). With 1 base removed from V and 6 bases from J, the gap between germline ends came to 15 bases. CDR3 length equals 16 residues. CDR1 and CDR2 from the germline V gene are SEHNR and FQNEAQ (reference sequence). CDR3 region: CASSLDIASYPGELFF. As DNA, the CDR3 is TGTGCCAGCAGCTTAGACATCGCTAGCTACCCCGGGGAGCTGTTTTTT.

This chain connects TRBV27 to TRBJ1-1; D possibly corresponds to TRBD1 (6 bases). Germline values: CDR1 MNHEY, CDR2 SMNVEV (reference sequence). Trimming stripped 6 bases from V and 4 bases from J, with 15 bases between. CDR3 length: 14 residues. The CDR3 DNA reads as TGTGCCAGCAGCGGGCAGGGGCGAGGCACTGAAGCTTTCTTT. Residues: CASSGQGRGTEAFF.

V gene TRBV18 combines with J gene TRBJ2-3; tentatively, D is TRBD1 (6 bases). V was trimmed by 5 bases and J by 2 bases, leaving 14 bases between them. The CDR3 totals 15 residues. Germline loops: CDR1 KGHSH, CDR2 LQKENI. CDR3 protein: CASSSRTDHTDTQYF. DNA for the CDR3: TGTGCCAGCTCAAGCCGGACAGACCACACAGATACGCAGTATTTT.

The V call is TRBV11-2, the J call TRBJ1-4, with no clear D. Germline V CDR1 and CDR2: SGHAT, FQNNGV. The V and J ends lost 1 base and 6 bases respectively, with 12 bases between them. This CDR3 region has 15 residues. CDR3 sequence: CASSLGGVVYEKLFF. Written as DNA, the CDR3 is TGTGCCAGCAGCTTAGGGGGAGTCGTGTATGAAAAACTGTTTTTT.

This clone appeared once. V is TRBV15 and J is TRBJ2-5; tentatively, D is TRBD1 (7 bases). Germline CDR1 is LNHNV and CDR2 is YYDKDF (reference sequence). This CDR3 spans 14 amino acids. Trimming left V 4 bases short and J 5 bases short, with 14 bases between. CDR3 protein: CATSIRQGGETQYF. The CDR3 DNA follows: TGTGCCACCAGCATCCGACAGGGAGGCGAGACCCAGTACTTC.

V usage is TRBV27 and J usage is TRBJ2-1, with 11 bases fitting TRBD2. The ends lost 2 bases at V and 9 bases at J; junction bases unmatched: 6. This CDR3 contains 15 residues. The germline V gene encodes CDR1 MNHEY and CDR2 SMNVEV (reference sequence). The CDR3 nucleotides read TGTGCCAGCAGTTTACGGCTAGCGGGAGGTACTGAGCAGTTCTTC. Amino acids: CASSLRLAGGTEQFF.

The rearrangement uses TRBV4-2 and TRBJ2-3; TRBD1 matches at 12 bases. Germline-derived CDR1 and CDR2 are LGHNA and YNFKEQ. J was trimmed by 3 bases and V by 3 bases; bases with no gene match: 7. This CDR3 region has 17 residues. The CDR3 DNA is TGTGCCAGCAGCCACTTGCCGGGACAGGGGGCAACAGATACGCAGTATTTT. Protein: CASSHLPGQGATDTQYF.

The chain combines TRBV7-2 with TRBJ1-1; D is uncertain. The CDR3 runs to 14 residues. Deletions cut 3 bases from V and 0 bases from J, with 8 bases between. The germline gives CDR1 SGHTA, CDR2 FQGNSA. For the CDR3, the DNA is TGTGCCAGCAGCTTGTCAACAGTGAACACTGAAGCTTTCTTT. It is translated as CASSLSTVNTEAFF.

The V and J genes are TRBV28 and TRBJ2-3; D possibly corresponds to TRBD2 (7 bases). The CDR3 contains 14 residues. The germline gives CDR1 MDHEN, CDR2 SYDVKM. The germline V and J ends were trimmed by 6 bases and 4 bases, with 14 bases remaining between them. The CDR3 nucleotides read TGTGCCAGCAGGAGTGTAGGGGGGGCAGATACGCAGTATTTT. Its protein is CASRSVGGADTQYF.

The rearrangement uses TRBV19 and TRBJ1-2, with D possibly TRBD1 on 5 matching bases. Germline assignment: CDR1 LNHDA and CDR2 SQIVND (reference sequence). With 8 bases removed from V and 0 bases from J, the gap between germline ends came to 16 bases. This CDR3 comprises 15 residues. The CDR3 here is CASVEQGSANYGYTF. The CDR3 coding sequence is TGTGCCAGTGTTGAGCAGGGCTCAGCTAACTATGGCTACACCTTC.

This clone was recorded once. This sequence joins TRBV30 and TRBJ2-2; a possible D gene is TRBD2 (5 bases). The V gene lost 0 bases and the J gene lost 7 bases, with 9 bases spanning the gap. CDR1 and CDR2 from the germline V gene are GTSNPN and SVGIG (reference sequence). CDR3 size: 13 residues. CDR3 residues: CAWSVLSGGELFF. In nucleotides, the CDR3 is TGTGCCTGGAGTGTACTGAGCGGCGGGGAGCTGTTTTTT.

This chain joins TRBV4-3 and TRBJ2-2, with TRBD2 matching 11 bases. Germline lookup yields CDR1 LGHNA and CDR2 YSLEER. CDR3 length equals 20 residues. V lost 4 bases and J lost 3; bases outside the gene matches: 16. For the CDR3, the DNA is TGCGCCAGCAGCCCTCATGGGATTAGCGGGGGGGCTTTTGACACCGGGGAGCTGTTTTTT. Its translation: CASSPHGISGGAFDTGELFF.